The entry below describes one T cell receptor (beta chain). The source of the sample is a study of OX40 agonist ivuxolimab in advanced cancers. This CDR3 spans 15 amino acids. The V gene's germline CDR1 is MDHEN and CDR2 SYDVKM. V shed 6 bases and J 5 bases; nucleotides not matched to a gene: 11. Using immunoSEQ multiplex PCR, the repertoire was profiled, and TCRdb retains in-frame clones only, with some absent. The sample lists around 140,000 clones, about 93% occurring once. The clonotype was recovered from an adult with an advanced solid tumor such as melanoma, head and neck, liver or kidney cancer. The rearrangement joins TRBV28 to TRBJ2-7, with 9 bases identical to TRBD2. This sample comprised CD4+ or CD8+ T cells sorted from blood, obtained in a trial of the OX40 agonist ivuxolimab. CDR3 residues: CASSTPLAGTHEQYF. The DNA for the CDR3 is TGTGCCAGCAGCACCCCGCTAGCGGGAACCCACGAGCAGTACTTC.